Listed here are 27 T cell receptor beta chains from one sample, sequenced in a study of chemoradiotherapy in HPV16-positive cancers. Data came from immunoSEQ multiplex PCR; TCRdb stores just in-frame clones and leaves some out. This table holds over 10,000 clones, more than 75% found once. The sample was taken from a patient who underwent chemoradiotherapy. These receptors came from a human donor with HPV-associated anogenital cancer.

This chain uses TRBV5-1 with TRBJ2-5, with 13 bases identical to TRBD2. The V segment lost 3 bases and the J segment 2 bases; nucleotides outside the gene matches: 1. This CDR3 contains 15 residues. Looked up from germline, CDR1 is SGHRS and CDR2 is YFSETQ. The CDR3 DNA reads as TGCGCCAGCAGCTGGGGACTAGCGGGGCAAGAGACCCAGTACTTC. As protein: CASSWGLAGQETQYF.

This clone was counted a single time. The chain uses TRBV4-1 and TRBJ1-1, with 11 bases that match TRBD1. This CDR3 is 15 amino acids long. V gave up 0 bases and J gave up 5 bases; unmatched junction bases: 2. The germline V gene encodes CDR1 MGHRA and CDR2 YSYEKL. This CDR3 reads CASSQEGTGGTEAFF. CDR3 coding DNA: TGCGCCAGCAGCCAAGAAGGGACAGGGGGGACTGAAGCTTTCTTT.

The J gene is TRBJ2-7, the V gene TRBV5-1; D tentatively fits TRBD1 or TRBD2 (5 bases each). CDR1 SGHRS and CDR2 YFSETQ come from the germline V gene. Trimming took 4 bases from V and 0 from J, leaving 11 bases between them. CDR3 length: 14 amino acids. The CDR3 region has the DNA TGCGCCAGCAGCCTTGCAGGGAGCTCCTACGAGCAGTACTTC. This encodes CASSLAGSSYEQYF.

V usage is TRBV5-8 and J usage is TRBJ2-3; unclear D gene. Trimming removed 0 bases from V and 1 base from J, with 3 bases in between. This CDR3 has 13 amino acids. Per germline, CDR1 SGHTS and CDR2 YDEGEE. The CDR3 protein is CASSLDRTDTQYF. CDR3 DNA sequence: TGTGCCAGCAGCTTGGACCGCACAGATACGCAGTATTTT.

Relative to its sample, this clone is medium-sized. The chain recombines TRBV7-9 with TRBJ1-5; the D gene is possibly TRBD1 (6 bases). Deletions cut 3 bases from V and 5 bases from J, with 14 bases between. The CDR3 spans 15 residues. The germline V gene has CDR1 SEHNR and CDR2 FQNEAQ (reference sequence). The CDR3 loop is CASSFTQGGDQPQHF. The DNA of the CDR3 is TGTGCCAGCAGCTTCACACAGGGCGGGGATCAGCCCCAGCATTTT.

This clone has more than one count but fewer than ten. The rearrangement joins TRBV5-1 to TRBJ2-7, with 9 bases that match TRBD1. CDR1 and CDR2 (germline): SGHRS, YFSETQ. This CDR3 is 14 amino acids long. The J segment lost 4 bases and the V segment lost 3 bases, leaving 5 bases of the junction unmatched. The CDR3 protein is CASSYTGGFYEQYF. Here the CDR3 DNA reads TGCGCCAGCAGCTATACAGGGGGCTTTTACGAGCAGTACTTC.

A single count supports this clone. The chain joins TRBV28 to TRBJ2-1, with D tentatively TRBD2 (6 bases). The germline V gene encodes CDR1 MDHEN and CDR2 SYDVKM. V was shortened by 2 bases and J by 4 bases, with 9 bases between the two germline ends. The CDR3 covers 14 residues. CDR3 sequence reads: CASSLVGGYNEQFF. In DNA, the CDR3 is TGTGCCAGCAGTTTAGTGGGGGGATACAATGAGCAGTTCTTC.

V usage is TRBV5-1 and J usage is TRBJ1-1, with D perhaps TRBD1 (6 bases). The V and J ends lost 4 bases and 0 bases respectively, with 13 bases between them. This CDR3 contains 15 residues. Germline V gene sequence: CDR1 SGHRS, CDR2 YFSETQ. The CDR3 is CASSRYREMNTEAFF. The DNA for the CDR3 is TGCGCCAGCAGCAGGTACAGGGAAATGAACACTGAAGCTTTCTTT. Full variable domain (outside the CDR3, taken from reference TRBV5-1 and TRBJ1-1): KAGVTQTPRYLIKTRGQQVTLSCSPISGHRSVSWYQQTPGQGLQFLFEYFSETQRNKGNFPGRFSGRQFSNSRSEMNVSTLELGDSALYLCASSRYREMNTEAFFGQGTRLTVV.

The chain uses TRBV19 and TRBJ1-3; D unclear. Trimming left V 9 bases short and J 3 bases short, with 12 bases between. CDR3 length: 13 amino acids. Per germline, CDR1 LNHDA and CDR2 SQIVND (reference sequence). DNA for the CDR3: TGTGCCAGCGCCGGGCGTCTTGGAAACACCATATATTTT. It yields the protein CASAGRLGNTIYF.

The chain combines TRBV4-3 with TRBJ2-7; no reliable D call. This CDR3 region has 14 residues. The ends were cut back, 0 bases at V and 6 bases at J, with 12 bases in the middle. The germline CDR1 and CDR2 sequences are LGHNA and YSLEER. CDR3 in amino acids: CASSQELVSVEQYF. The CDR3 DNA follows: TGCGCCAGCAGCCAAGAATTAGTCAGCGTCGAGCAGTACTTC.

The chain recombines TRBV7-2 with TRBJ2-7, with TRBD2 matching 10 bases. Germline V CDR1 and CDR2: SGHTA, FQGNSA. Germline trimming cut 4 bases from V and 2 bases from J; bases unmatched to any gene: 11. This CDR3 has 17 amino acids. This chain's CDR3 is CASSSRLGAGGTYEQYF. CDR3 nucleotides: TGTGCCAGCAGCTCCCGCTTGGGAGCGGGGGGGACCTACGAGCAGTACTTC.

The V and J genes are TRBV7-8 and TRBJ2-3; D is ambiguous. The CDR3 runs to 14 residues. Trimming pared 1 base from V and 6 bases from J, leaving 11 bases between. From germline, CDR1 is SGHVS and CDR2 FQNEAQ. The CDR3 spells CASSLGPQMDTQYF. DNA of the CDR3: TGTGCCAGCAGCTTAGGACCCCAAATGGATACGCAGTATTTT.

This chain links TRBV7-3 with TRBJ1-6, with TRBD1 matching 10 bases. The CDR3 has 15 residues. Germline CDR1 reads SGHTA; CDR2 reads FQGTGA. Losses at the gene ends were 4 bases for V and 10 bases for J; bases not matched to a gene: 7. The CDR3 DNA reads as TGTGCCAGCAGCTCCGGGACAGGGGACGAGTCACCCCTCCACTTT. Translating it yields CASSSGTGDESPLHF.

V and J are TRBV29-1 and TRBJ2-3; D call uncertain. With 5 bases removed from V and 5 bases from J, the gap between germline ends came to 14 bases. CDR1 is SQVTM and CDR2 is ANQGSEA in the germline V gene. CDR3 length equals 13 residues. The CDR3 nucleotides are TGCAGCGTTAAAGGGATGTGGAAAGATACGCAGTATTTT. Translating it yields CSVKGMWKDTQYF.

This sequence joins TRBV2 and TRBJ1-2; 7 bases match TRBD1. Unmatched junction bases numbered 5, after V lost 4 bases and J lost 3 bases. Per germline, CDR1 SNHLY and CDR2 FYNNEI. The CDR3 is 14 residues long. The CDR3 is CASSARGRDYGYTF. The DNA of the CDR3 is TGTGCCAGCAGTGCGAGGGGGCGAGACTATGGCTACACCTTC.

The V and J genes are TRBV5-1 and TRBJ2-7, with D possibly TRBD1 on 6 matching bases. V gave up 2 bases and J gave up 1 base, with 10 bases separating them. The CDR3 has 14 residues. The germline V gene has CDR1 SGHRS and CDR2 YFSETQ. The CDR3 loop is CASSFQDRSYEQYF. CDR3 nucleotides: TGCGCCAGCAGCTTCCAAGACAGGTCCTACGAGCAGTACTTC.

The chain combines TRBV5-3 with TRBJ2-7, with TRBD1 identical over 9 bases. TRBV5-3 is designated an ORF whose function remains uncertain. V shed 3 bases, J shed 3 bases, and the junction held 1 base outside the gene matches. CDR3 size: 13 residues. Written as DNA, the CDR3 is TGTGCCAGAAGCTGGGACAGGGTCTACGAGCAGTACTTC. Residues: CARSWDRVYEQYF.

The chain carries TRBV9 and TRBJ1-5; TRBD1 might be the D (6 bases). Germline-derived CDR1 and CDR2 are SGDLS and YYNGEE. The CDR3 runs to 14 residues. V shed 3 bases and J shed 4 bases, with 11 bases lying between them. Written as DNA, the CDR3 is TGTGCCAGCAGCGGAGGGGGGCAGAATCAGCCCCAGCATTTT. Its translation: CASSGGGQNQPQHF.

This clone was detected only once. V gene TRBV4-3 combines with J gene TRBJ1-3; no clear D. Germline assignment: CDR1 LGHNA and CDR2 YSLEER. V shed 4 bases and J shed 0 bases, with 10 bases lying between them. CDR3 length equals 15 residues. CDR3 amino acids: CASSRTPGSGNTIYF. The CDR3 coding sequence is TGCGCCAGCAGCCGCACGCCGGGCTCTGGAAACACCATATATTTT.

The CDR3 protein is CASSLYSSGYTF. CDR3 DNA sequence: TGTGCCAGCAGCTTATACTCTTCAGGCTACACCTTC. The V gene is TRBV7-8, the J gene TRBJ1-2; D call uncertain. Germline CDR1 reads SGHVS; CDR2 reads FQNEAQ. The CDR3 length is 12 residues. V lost 2 bases and J 8 bases, leaving 9 bases between the germline ends.

This clone was detected once. The CDR3 is CSADGGFEQFF. The CDR3 region has the DNA TGCAGTGCAGACGGGGGCTTTGAGCAGTTCTTC. V is TRBV20-1 and J is TRBJ2-1; perhaps D is TRBD1 or TRBD2 (6 bases each). Germline V CDR1 and CDR2: DFQATT, SNEGSKA (reference sequence). The CDR3 runs 11 residues. V dropped 6 bases and J dropped 9 bases, with 12 bases sitting between them.

The rearrangement links TRBV6-5 to TRBJ2-1, with unresolved D. V was trimmed by 6 bases and J by 5 bases, leaving 17 bases between them. The CDR3 is 15 residues long. Germline loops: CDR1 MNHEY, CDR2 SVGAGI. CDR3 protein: CASSRPLDGDNEQFF. The CDR3 coding sequence is TGTGCCAGCAGCCGCCCCCTCGACGGTGACAATGAGCAGTTCTTC.

This sequence joins TRBV7-2 and TRBJ2-7; D is perhaps TRBD1 or TRBD2 (5 bases each). This CDR3 has 15 amino acids. Germline V CDR1 and CDR2: SGHTA, FQGNSA. Deletions cut 5 bases from V and 0 bases from J, with 14 bases between. In DNA form, the CDR3 reads TGTGCCAGCAGCCGCGTAGAGGGGAGCTCCTACGAGCAGTACTTC. This encodes CASSRVEGSSYEQYF. Filled out from reference TRBV7-2 and TRBJ2-7, the complete variable domain reads GAGVSQSPSNKVTEKGKDVELRCDPISGHTALYWYRQSLGQGLEFLIYFQGNSAPDKSGLPSDRFSAERTGGSVSTLTIQRTQQEDSAVYLCASSRVEGSSYEQYFGPGTRLTVT.

The chain is built from TRBV7-2 and TRBJ1-5, with D unclear. CDR3 size: 15 residues. V lost 1 base and J lost 1, with 8 bases in between. CDR1 is SGHTA and CDR2 is FQGNSA in the germline V gene. CDR3 amino acids: CASSLDPASNQPQHF. The CDR3 DNA is TGTGCCAGCAGCTTAGACCCAGCGAGCAATCAGCCCCAGCATTTT.

The chain is built from TRBV30 and TRBJ1-4; TRBD1 aligns across 9 bases. From germline, CDR1 is GTSNPN and CDR2 SVGIG (reference sequence). The CDR3 totals 12 residues. V lost 5 bases, J lost 8 bases, and 3 bases stayed unmatched. The CDR3 sequence: CAWDRGSEKLFF. For the CDR3, the DNA is TGTGCCTGGGACAGGGGGAGCGAAAAACTGTTTTTT.

This clone appeared a few times. The chain carries TRBV6-1 and TRBJ2-7; the match to TRBD2 covers 14 bases. CDR3 length: 15 amino acids. Germline assignment: CDR1 MNHNS and CDR2 SASEGT. Unmatched junction bases numbered 2, after V lost 3 bases and J lost 4 bases. As DNA, the CDR3 is TGTGCCAGCAGTGATAGGACTAGCGGGGGGTACGAGCAGTACTTC. Amino acid sequence: CASSDRTSGGYEQYF.

This clone came up once. The gene calls are TRBV14 and TRBJ2-3, with D uncertain. Germline V lookup: CDR1 SGHDN, CDR2 FVKESK. V dropped 4 bases and J dropped 4 bases, with 3 bases sitting between them. The CDR3 is 11 residues long. CDR3: CASSRADTQYF. CDR3 nucleotides: TGTGCCAGCAGCCGGGCAGATACGCAGTATTTT.